This T cell receptor (beta chain) emerged from a study of T cells after yellow fever vaccination. CDR3 length: 14 residues. Unmatched junction bases numbered 4, after V lost 2 bases and J lost 8 bases. In germline, CDR1 is MNHNS, CDR2 SASEGT. This clonotype was recorded once. TCRdb re-analysed the 5' RACE reads in MiXCR, keeping a single row per CDR3 protein. The sample has more than 300,000 distinct CDR3 sequences, around a tenth seen once; the top ten hold approximately 3.3%. The chain uses TRBV6-1 and TRBJ1-4; 8 bases match TRBD1. The sequencing used CD4+ T cells sorted from PBMCs, collected 45 days after the yellow fever booster vaccination. The sequence was obtained from a man younger than 30 who received the YFV17D yellow fever vaccine. The CDR3 nucleotides are TGTGCCAGCAGTGAATTCAGGGGGCAAGAAAAACTGTTTTTT. Its translation is CASSEFRGQEKLFF.